The TCR beta chain under discussion was sequenced for a study of blood T cell repertoires in COVID-19. About the study: PBMCs, B-cell-depleted T cells, or T cells were the source of the cDNA or gDNA that made up the material.

This clone has ten or more counts. How the authors handled the data: Using reference gene primer amplification, nucleated cell counts were estimated. The protocol was immunoSEQ multiplex PCR, while the TCRdb copy is restricted to in-frame clones and leaves out a portion. V, J and clone size are those of that table, while D and trimming were read from the DNA. The sample has 250,000 to 350,000 clones; approximately 84% are singletons. Seattle's cohort entered during active infection and was followed longitudinally. This TCR was sampled from a human donor with COVID-19, enrolled during active disease. The donor label of this sample is uncertain. Sequencing was performed on peripheral blood.

CDR3 nucleotide sequence: TGTGCCAGCCGACTAGCGGGGGACACAGATACGCAGTATTTT. Its protein product is CASRLAGDTDTQYF. The chain joins TRBV11-2 to TRBJ2-3; TRBD2 matches at 12 bases. The junction had 2 bases not matched to a gene; V was cut back by 8 bases and J by 2 bases. CDR3 length: 14 amino acids. Germline V gives CDR1 SGHAT, CDR2 FQNNGV.